This TCR beta chain was observed in a study of PD-L1 blockade in urothelial cancer. Study-level background: T cell content in blood samples showed a median of approximately 140,000. Study-wide points: The study found that durable-benefit patients expanded tumor-associated blood clones more at 3 weeks.

The time point here: peripheral blood 6 weeks after treatment start. Patient disease was locally advanced or metastatic urothelial carcinoma. Germline V CDR1 and CDR2: SGHRS, YFSETQ. The CDR3 contains 15 residues. Trimming cost V 6 bases and J 3 bases, with 18 bases left between them. This clone has ten or more counts. Its antigen is undetermined. Clones were read by immunoSEQ multiplex PCR, and TCRdb kept only the in-frame ones, dropping some. The sample contains around 120,000 clones, 75% to 90% of which appear only once. The chain has TRBV5-1 and TRBJ1-1; tentatively, D is TRBD1 (6 bases). Sequencing was performed on PBMCs, taken around atezolizumab (anti-PD-L1) treatment. The clonotype originates from a man in his fifties or sixties with urothelial cancer. DNA for the CDR3: TGCGCCAGCAAGGTTCCTCAAGCAGGGGACACTGAAGCTTTCTTT. It codes for CASKVPQAGDTEAFF. The complete variable domain, with remaining parts taken from reference TRBV5-1 and TRBJ1-1, reads KAGVTQTPRYLIKTRGQQVTLSCSPISGHRSVSWYQQTPGQGLQFLFEYFSETQRNKGNFPGRFSGRQFSNSRSEMNVSTLELGDSALYLCASKVPQAGDTEAFFGQGTRLTVV.